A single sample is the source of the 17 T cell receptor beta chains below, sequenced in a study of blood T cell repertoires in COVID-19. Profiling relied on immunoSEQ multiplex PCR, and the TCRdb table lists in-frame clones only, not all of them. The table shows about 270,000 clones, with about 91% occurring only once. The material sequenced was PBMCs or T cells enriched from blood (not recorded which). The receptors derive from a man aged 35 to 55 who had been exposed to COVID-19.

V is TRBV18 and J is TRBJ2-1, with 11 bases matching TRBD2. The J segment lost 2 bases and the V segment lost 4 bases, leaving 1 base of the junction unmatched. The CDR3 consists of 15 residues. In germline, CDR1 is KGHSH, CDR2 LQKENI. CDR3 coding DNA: TGTGCCAGCTCACTGACTAGCGGGACCTACAATGAGCAGTTCTTC. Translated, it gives CASSLTSGTYNEQFF. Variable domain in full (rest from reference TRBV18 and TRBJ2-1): NAGVMQNPRHLVRRRGQEARLRCSPMKGHSHVYWYRQLPEEGLKFMVYLQKENIIDESGMPKERFSAEFPKEGPSILRIQQVVRGDSAAYFCASSLTSGTYNEQFFGPGTRLTVL.

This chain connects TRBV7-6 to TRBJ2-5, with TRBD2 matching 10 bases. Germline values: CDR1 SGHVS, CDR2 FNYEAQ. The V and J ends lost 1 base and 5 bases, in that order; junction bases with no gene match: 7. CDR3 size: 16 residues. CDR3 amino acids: CASSLVGLAGDETQYF. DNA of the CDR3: TGTGCCAGCAGCTTAGTTGGTCTAGCGGGAGATGAGACCCAGTACTTC.

CDR3 sequence reads: CALRGGGEKLFF. DNA of the CDR3: TGTGCCCTCCGAGGGGGCGGTGAAAAACTGTTTTTT. The chain carries TRBV7-9 and TRBJ1-4, with 7 bases aligning to TRBD1. This CDR3 contains 12 residues. Germline assignment: CDR1 SEHNR and CDR2 FQNEAQ (reference sequence). V shed 11 bases and J 7 bases; nucleotides not matched to a gene: 7.

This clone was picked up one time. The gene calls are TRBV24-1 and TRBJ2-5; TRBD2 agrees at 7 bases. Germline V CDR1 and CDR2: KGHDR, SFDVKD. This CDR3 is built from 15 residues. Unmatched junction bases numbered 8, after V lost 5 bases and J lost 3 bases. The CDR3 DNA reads TGTGCCACCAGTGGGTCGGGAGGTTCGAAAGAGACCCAGTACTTC. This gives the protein CATSGSGGSKETQYF.

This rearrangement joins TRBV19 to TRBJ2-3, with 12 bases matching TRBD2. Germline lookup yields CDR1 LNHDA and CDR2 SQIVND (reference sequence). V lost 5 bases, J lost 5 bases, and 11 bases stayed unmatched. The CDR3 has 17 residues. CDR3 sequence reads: CASSPGLAGNRGDTQYF. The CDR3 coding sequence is TGTGCCAGTAGTCCCGGACTAGCGGGAAATAGGGGAGATACGCAGTATTTT.

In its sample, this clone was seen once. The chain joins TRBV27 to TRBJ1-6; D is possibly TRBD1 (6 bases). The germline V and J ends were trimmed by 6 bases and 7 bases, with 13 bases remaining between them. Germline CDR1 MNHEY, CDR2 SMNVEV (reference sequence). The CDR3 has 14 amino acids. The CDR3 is CASSQTGINSPLHF. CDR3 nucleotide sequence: TGTGCCAGCAGCCAGACAGGCATCAATTCACCCCTCCACTTT.

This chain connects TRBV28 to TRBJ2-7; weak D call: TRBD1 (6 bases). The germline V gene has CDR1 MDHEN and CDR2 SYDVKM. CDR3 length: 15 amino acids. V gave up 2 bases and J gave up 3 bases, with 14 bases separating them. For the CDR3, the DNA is TGTGCCAGCAGTTTACAGGGGACGAGAGTCTACGAGCAGTACTTC. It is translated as CASSLQGTRVYEQYF.

CDR3 region: CASSQLSGLTDTQYF. CDR3 DNA: TGTGCCAGCAGCCAACTCAGCGGTCTAACAGATACGCAGTATTTT. V and J are TRBV3-1 (or the pseudogene TRBV3-2) and TRBJ2-3, with D maybe TRBD2 (5 bases). Trimming took 2 bases from V and 3 from J, leaving 12 bases between them. The CDR3 has 15 residues. Germline values: CDR1 LGHDT, CDR2 YNNKEL (reference sequence).

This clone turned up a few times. CDR3 bases: TGTGCCAGCAGCTTAAGCGGGAGGAGTGAGACCCAGTACTTC. Protein sequence: CASSLSGRSETQYF. The chain employs TRBV7-3 and TRBJ2-5; 8 bases match TRBD2. V shed 1 base and J 5 bases; nucleotides not matched to a gene: 3. Germline-derived CDR1 and CDR2 are SGHTA and FQGTGA. CDR3 length: 14 amino acids. The full variable domain, rest sourced from reference TRBV7-3 and TRBJ2-5, is GAGVSQTPSNKVTEKGKYVELRCDPISGHTALYWYRQSLGQGPEFLIYFQGTGAADDSGLPNDRFFAVRPEGSVSTLKIQRTERGDSAVYLCASSLSGRSETQYFGPGTRLLVL.

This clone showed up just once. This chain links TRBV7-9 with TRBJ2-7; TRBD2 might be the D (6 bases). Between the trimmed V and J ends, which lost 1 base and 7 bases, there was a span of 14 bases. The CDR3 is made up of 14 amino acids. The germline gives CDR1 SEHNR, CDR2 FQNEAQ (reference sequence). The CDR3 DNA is TGTGCCAGCAGCTTAGGGCGGGACCACTGGGAGCAGTACTTC. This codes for CASSLGRDHWEQYF. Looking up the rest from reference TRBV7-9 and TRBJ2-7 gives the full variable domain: DTGVSQNPRHKITKRGQNVTFRCDPISEHNRLYWYRQTLGQGPEFLTYFQNEAQLEKSRLLSDRFSAERPKGSFSTLEIQRTEQGDSAMYLCASSLGRDHWEQYFGPGTRLTVT.

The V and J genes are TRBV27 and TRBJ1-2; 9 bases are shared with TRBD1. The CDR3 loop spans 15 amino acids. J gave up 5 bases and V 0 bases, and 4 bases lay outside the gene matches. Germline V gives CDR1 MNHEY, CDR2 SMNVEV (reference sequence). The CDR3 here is CASSLSGQGKYGYTF. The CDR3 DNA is TGTGCCAGCAGTTTATCGGGACAGGGAAAGTATGGCTACACCTTC.

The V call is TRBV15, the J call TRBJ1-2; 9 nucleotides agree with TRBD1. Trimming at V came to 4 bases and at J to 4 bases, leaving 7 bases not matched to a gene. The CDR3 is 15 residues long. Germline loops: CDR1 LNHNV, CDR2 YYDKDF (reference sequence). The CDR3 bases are TGTGCCACCAGCATGGACAGGGGTGGTGGCTATGGCTACACCTTC. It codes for CATSMDRGGGYGYTF.

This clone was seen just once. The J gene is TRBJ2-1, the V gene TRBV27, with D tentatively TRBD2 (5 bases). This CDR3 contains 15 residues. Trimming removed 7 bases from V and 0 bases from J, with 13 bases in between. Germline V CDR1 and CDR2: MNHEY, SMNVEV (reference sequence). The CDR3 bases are TGTGCCAGCACTTGGAGCGGTAGCTCCTACAATGAGCAGTTCTTC. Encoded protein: CASTWSGSSYNEQFF.

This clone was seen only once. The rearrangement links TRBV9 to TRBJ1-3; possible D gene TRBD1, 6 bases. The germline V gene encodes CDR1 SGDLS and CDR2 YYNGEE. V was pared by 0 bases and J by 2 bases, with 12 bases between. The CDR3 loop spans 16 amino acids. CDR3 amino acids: CASSVAGGRAGNTIYF. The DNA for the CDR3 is TGTGCCAGCAGCGTAGCTGGGGGCAGGGCTGGAAACACCATATATTTT. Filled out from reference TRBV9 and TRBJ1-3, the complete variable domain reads DSGVTQTPKHLITATGQRVTLRCSPRSGDLSVYWYQQSLDQGLQFLIQYYNGEERAKGNILERFSAQQFPDLHSELNLSSLELGDSALYFCASSVAGGRAGNTIYFGEGSWLTVV.

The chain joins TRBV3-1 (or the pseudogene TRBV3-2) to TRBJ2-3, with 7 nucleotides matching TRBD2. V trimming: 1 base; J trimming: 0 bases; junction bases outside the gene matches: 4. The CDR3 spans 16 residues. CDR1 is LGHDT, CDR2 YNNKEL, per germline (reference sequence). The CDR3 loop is CASSQVRTSSTDTQYF. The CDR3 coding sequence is TGTGCCAGCAGCCAAGTAAGGACTAGTAGCACAGATACGCAGTATTTT.

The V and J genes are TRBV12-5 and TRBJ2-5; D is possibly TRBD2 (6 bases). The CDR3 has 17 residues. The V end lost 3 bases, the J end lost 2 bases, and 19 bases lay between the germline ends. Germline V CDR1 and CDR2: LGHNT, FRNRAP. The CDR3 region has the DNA TGTGCTAGTGGTTTCGCGGTCACGGGAGAAACACAAGAGACCCAGTACTTC. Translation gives CASGFAVTGETQETQYF.

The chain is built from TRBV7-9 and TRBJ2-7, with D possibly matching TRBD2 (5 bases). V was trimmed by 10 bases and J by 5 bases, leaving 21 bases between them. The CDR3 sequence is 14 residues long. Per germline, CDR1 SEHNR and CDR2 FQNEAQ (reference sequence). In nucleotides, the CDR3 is TGTGCCACCGCAGACGGGCGGGCGGAGCACGAGCAGTACTTC. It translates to CATADGRAEHEQYF.